A single sample gave rise to the 16 T cell receptor beta chains below, sequenced in a study of blood T cell repertoires in COVID-19. The data were produced by immunoSEQ multiplex PCR, yet TCRdb's version contains in-frame clones alone and is incomplete. The sample records under 150,000 clones, less than 85% being singletons. The sequenced material came from peripheral blood. These receptors originate from a human donor in a cohort sampled during active COVID-19.

This clone turned up a few times. This rearrangement joins TRBV27 to TRBJ1-5, with 8 bases fitting TRBD1. J was trimmed by 6 bases and V by 3 bases; bases with no gene match: 4. The CDR3 is 14 amino acids. Germline CDR1 and CDR2: MNHEY and SMNVEV (reference sequence). The CDR3 reads CASSFGQGIQPQHF. CDR3 nucleotide sequence: TGTGCCAGCAGTTTCGGACAGGGTATTCAGCCCCAGCATTTT.

This CDR3 is CSASGPLAGGLNEQFF. In DNA form, the CDR3 reads TGCAGTGCTAGTGGTCCACTAGCGGGGGGGCTTAATGAGCAGTTCTTC. The J gene is TRBJ2-1, the V gene TRBV20-1; 13 bases line up with TRBD2. Germline V gene data show CDR1 as DFQATT and CDR2 as SNEGSKA (reference sequence). CDR3 length equals 16 residues. J lost 7 bases, V lost 3 bases, and 9 bases had no gene match.

This chain joins TRBV6-2 or TRBV6-3 and TRBJ2-4; 7 nucleotides line up with TRBD1. Trimming removed 0 bases from V and 0 bases from J; junction bases left unmatched: 5. The CDR3 extends over 17 amino acids. Germline loops: CDR1 MNHEY, CDR2 SVGEGT. The CDR3 here is CASSYSIGGRAKNIQYF. CDR3 bases: TGTGCCAGCAGTTACTCGATAGGGGGCCGAGCCAAAAACATTCAGTACTTC.

The chain links TRBV7-2 to TRBJ2-1, with 10 bases aligning to TRBD2. Germline loops: CDR1 SGHTA, CDR2 FQGNSA. V shed 6 bases, J shed 5 bases, and the junction held 7 bases outside the gene matches. This CDR3 has 15 residues. The CDR3 is CASRLSGGAHNEQFF. In nucleotides, the CDR3 is TGTGCCAGCAGACTGAGCGGGGGGGCCCACAATGAGCAGTTCTTC.

In its sample, this clone was seen a few times. The V gene is TRBV10-3, the J gene TRBJ1-2; D unresolved. Trimming cost V 4 bases and J 4 bases, with 10 bases left between them. CDR3 length: 13 amino acids. CDR1 and CDR2 (germline): ENHRY, SYGVKD. The CDR3 region has the DNA TGTGCCATCAGTGTTGAGGGAACCTATGGCTACACCTTC. Protein: CAISVEGTYGYTF.

This chain links TRBV4-3 with TRBJ2-2, with TRBD2 matching 9 bases. This CDR3 has 15 amino acids. The V segment lost 4 bases and the J segment 7 bases; nucleotides outside the gene matches: 7. CDR1 and CDR2 (germline): LGHNA, YSLEER. Here the CDR3 reads CASSLGTSSGGELFF. The CDR3 bases are TGCGCCAGCAGCCTAGGGACTAGCTCGGGCGGGGAGCTGTTTTTT.

This sequence joins TRBV5-1 and TRBJ1-2, with D possibly being TRBD1 (6 bases). The CDR3 is made up of 13 amino acids. Per germline, CDR1 SGHRS and CDR2 YFSETQ. V shed 1 base and J shed 13 bases, with 17 bases lying between them. CDR3 in DNA: TGCGCCAGCAGCTTGACGTCAGGGGATAGAGGCACCTTC. Translating gives CASSLTSGDRGTF.

This rearrangement joins TRBV2 to TRBJ1-2; D remains unclear. The CDR3 has 12 residues. Germline loops: CDR1 SNHLY, CDR2 FYNNEI. The V gene lost 3 bases and the J gene lost 8 bases, with 10 bases spanning the gap. CDR3 nucleotides: TGTGCCAGCAGTGACGATTCGGGGGGCTACACCTTC. This encodes CASSDDSGGYTF.

The CDR3 is CASLTGGFPTEAFF. For the CDR3, the DNA is TGTGCCAGCCTGACAGGGGGATTTCCCACTGAAGCTTTCTTT. The chain combines TRBV7-2 with TRBJ1-1, with 9 bases matching TRBD1. CDR1 and CDR2 (germline): SGHTA, FQGNSA. This CDR3 has 14 amino acids. Trimming took 8 bases from V and 4 from J; bases not matched to a gene: 8.

The V gene is TRBV5-1, the J gene TRBJ1-5; 8 nucleotides agree with TRBD1. Trimming cost V 1 base and J 7 bases; bases outside gene matches: 4. This CDR3 is 14 amino acids long. In germline, CDR1 is SGHRS, CDR2 YFSETQ. CDR3 coding DNA: TGCGCCAGCAGCTTGCACAGGGGGGAGCAGCCCCAGCATTTT. Its translation is CASSLHRGEQPQHF. Filled out from reference TRBV5-1 and TRBJ1-5, the complete variable domain reads KAGVTQTPRYLIKTRGQQVTLSCSPISGHRSVSWYQQTPGQGLQFLFEYFSETQRNKGNFPGRFSGRQFSNSRSEMNVSTLELGDSALYLCASSLHRGEQPQHFGDGTRLSIL.

CDR3 sequence reads: CATEGNYGYTF. As DNA, the CDR3 is TGTGCCACGGAGGGGAACTATGGCTACACCTTC. The chain links TRBV28 to TRBJ1-2, with D maybe TRBD1 (5 bases). This CDR3 spans 11 amino acids. Looked up from germline, CDR1 is MDHEN and CDR2 is SYDVKM. V lost 10 bases and J lost 2, with 8 bases in between.

The genes are TRBV6-5 and TRBJ1-5; TRBD1 aligns across 9 bases. CDR3 length equals 15 residues. The V segment lost 6 bases and the J segment 6 bases; nucleotides outside the gene matches: 9. Germline values: CDR1 MNHEY, CDR2 SVGAGI. CDR3 in amino acids: CASSPGQGGSQPQHF. CDR3 nucleotide sequence: TGTGCCAGCAGCCCGGGACAGGGCGGAAGTCAGCCCCAGCATTTT.

A few counts support this clone. The J gene is TRBJ2-1, the V gene TRBV11-3; 9 bases are shared with TRBD1. CDR3 length: 15 amino acids. The V gene end was trimmed by 5 bases and the J gene end by 4 bases; junction bases not matched to a gene: 6. The V gene's germline CDR1 is SGHNT and CDR2 YENEEA. CDR3 bases: TGTGCCAGCAGCCCTCGACAGGGGGTATACAATGAGCAGTTCTTC. Protein product: CASSPRQGVYNEQFF.

This chain uses TRBV6-5 with TRBJ2-7; maybe TRBD1 (5 bases). Germline lookup yields CDR1 MNHEY and CDR2 SVGAGI. Trimming pared 2 bases from V and 4 bases from J, leaving 15 bases between. This CDR3 spans 15 amino acids. CDR3 bases: TGTGCCAGCAGTTACGTAGGGGCCCATATGTACGAGCAGTACTTC. As protein: CASSYVGAHMYEQYF.

J is TRBJ1-4 and V is TRBV6-6, with 9 positions matching TRBD1. CDR3 length equals 13 residues. J lost 8 bases, V lost 7 bases, and 5 bases had no gene match. CDR1 MNHNY and CDR2 SVGAGI come from the germline V gene (reference sequence). CDR3 loop: CASTGTGIEKLFF. In nucleotides, the CDR3 is TGTGCCAGCACCGGGACAGGGATAGAAAAACTGTTTTTT.

The chain joins TRBV9 to TRBJ2-5; the D gene is possibly TRBD2 (7 bases). Between the trimmed V and J ends, which lost 4 bases and 3 bases, there was a span of 19 bases. Germline CDR1 reads SGDLS; CDR2 reads YYNGEE. The CDR3 sequence is 16 residues long. Here the CDR3 DNA reads TGTGCCAGCAGCTGGGGCGGGGGCGCGGGGGAAGAGACCCAGTACTTC. Translated: CASSWGGGAGEETQYF.